This TCR beta chain was documented in a study of shared clonotypes between healthy human individuals. To note about this clone: Antigen: not known.

Some clones are missing from TCRdb's copy, which holds only in-frame ones; the method was immunoSEQ multiplex PCR. The sample yields some 980,000 clones, less than 85% seen once. CDR1 MNHNS and CDR2 SASEGT come from the germline V gene. The CDR3 is 13 amino acids. The V end was cut by 9 bases, the J end by 7 bases, with 13 bases between. Healthy and HIV-negative, the adult donors had no recent acute infections or vaccinations. Study results and limitations: For sorted subsets, rarefaction showed incomplete sequencing despite large depth.

This receptor was obtained from a young man in good health. The rearrangement links TRBV6-1 to TRBJ1-6, with D maybe TRBD1 (5 bases). Source material: memory CD4+ T cells sorted from blood. Noted subset: CD45RA-negative fraction. CDR3: CASKSGGNSPLHF. For the CDR3, the DNA is TGTGCCAGTAAGAGCGGGGGGAATTCACCCCTCCACTTT.